The 17 T cell receptor beta chains presented below share a single source sample, sequenced in a study of beta chain features in type 1 diabetes. Expressed TCRB transcripts were sequenced because the entire RNA isolate underwent reverse transcription. TCRdb's copy holds only in-frame clones and misses some; the assay was immunoSEQ multiplex PCR. The profile shows 500,000 to 650,000 clones, approximately 13% of them singletons. Study-wide points: All four CD4+ subsets of Type 1 diabetes patients contained TCRB CDR3s that were moderately but significantly shorter.

Antigens for these TCRs are unknown. Sequenced: naive CD4+ T cells from blood. These receptors all come from a man aged 25-45 years with type 1 diabetes.

This clone has more than one count but fewer than ten. The rearrangement links TRBV19 to TRBJ1-2, with D unresolved. The germline V gene has CDR1 LNHDA and CDR2 SQIVND (reference sequence). The CDR3 length is 13 residues. Trimming took 5 bases from V and 6 from J, leaving 13 bases between them. CDR3 sequence (DNA): TGTGCCAGTAGTGCGCCTTATGGAGATGGCTACACCTTC. Translation gives CASSAPYGDGYTF.

The V gene is TRBV5-1, the J gene TRBJ2-3, with D perhaps TRBD1 or TRBD2 (7 bases each). The V end lost 4 bases, the J end lost 0 bases, and 15 bases lay between the germline ends. The CDR3 spans 16 residues. In germline, CDR1 is SGHRS, CDR2 YFSETQ. CDR3 sequence (DNA): TGCGCCAGCAGCCTAAGCGGGACAGCTAGCACAGATACGCAGTATTTT. Its protein product is CASSLSGTASTDTQYF.

The rearrangement uses TRBV4-3 and TRBJ2-4; TRBD2 might be the D (7 bases). The germline V and J ends were trimmed by 0 bases and 0 bases, with 24 bases remaining between them. CDR3 length equals 21 residues. Germline V gene lookup returns CDR1 LGHNA and CDR2 YSLEER. CDR3 loop: CASSQDVISFGGGIAKNIQYF. Here the CDR3 DNA reads TGCGCCAGCAGCCAAGATGTTATAAGCTTTGGCGGGGGCATAGCCAAAAACATTCAGTACTTC.

The sample holds a few counts of this clone. The chain has TRBV28 and TRBJ1-2; D is uncertain. From germline, CDR1 is MDHEN and CDR2 SYDVKM. The CDR3 has 12 residues. V dropped 8 bases and J dropped 3 bases, with 10 bases sitting between them. CDR3 protein: CASRGRDYGYTF. As DNA, the CDR3 is TGTGCCAGCCGCGGGCGAGACTATGGCTACACCTTC.

V gene TRBV11-2 combines with J gene TRBJ2-1; D may be TRBD1 (6 bases). CDR1 is SGHAT, CDR2 FQNNGV, per germline. The length of the CDR3 is 15 residues. V lost 6 bases and J 4 bases, leaving 16 bases between the germline ends. The chain's CDR3 is CASRPQGQGYNEQFF. The CDR3 DNA reads as TGTGCCAGCAGACCACAGGGTCAGGGATACAATGAGCAGTTCTTC.

The table lists this clone with a few counts. The chain employs TRBV7-2 and TRBJ2-1; 8 nucleotides agree with TRBD1. The CDR3 has 15 amino acids. Germline V gene data show CDR1 as SGHTA and CDR2 as FQGNSA. The V and J ends lost 5 bases and 3 bases, in that order; junction bases with no gene match: 6. The chain's CDR3 is CASSPGQGGYNEQFF. CDR3 DNA: TGTGCCAGCAGCCCCGGACAGGGTGGCTACAATGAGCAGTTCTTC.

This clone was detected only a few times. The chain uses TRBV10-1 and TRBJ2-5; 9 bases align to TRBD1. The junction had 7 bases not matched to a gene; V was cut back by 3 bases and J by 5 bases. Germline CDR1 WNHNN, CDR2 SYGVQD (reference sequence). The CDR3 extends over 15 amino acids. The CDR3 protein is CASSEGQGMGETQYF. The CDR3 DNA is TGCGCCAGCAGTGAAGGACAGGGGATGGGGGAGACCCAGTACTTC.

V gene TRBV10-3 combines with J gene TRBJ2-5; 7 bases line up with TRBD1. The CDR3 covers 14 residues. The V gene's germline CDR1 is ENHRY and CDR2 SYGVKD. V was pared by 3 bases and J by 4 bases, with 5 bases of the junction left unmatched. The CDR3 spells CAISDPTGLETQYF. In nucleotides, the CDR3 is TGTGCCATCAGTGACCCGACAGGGTTAGAGACCCAGTACTTC.

V is TRBV5-1 and J is TRBJ2-2; D is ambiguous. Germline V gives CDR1 SGHRS, CDR2 YFSETQ. V lost 0 bases and J 5 bases, leaving 11 bases between the germline ends. The CDR3 sequence is 15 residues long. The CDR3 reads CASSLVATQTGELFF. The CDR3 nucleotides are TGCGCCAGCAGCTTGGTGGCTACCCAAACCGGGGAGCTGTTTTTT.

J is TRBJ1-2 and V is TRBV6-6, with D hard to call. This CDR3 has 14 amino acids. V dropped 5 bases and J dropped 9 bases, with 19 bases sitting between them. The germline V gene encodes CDR1 MNHNY and CDR2 SVGAGI (reference sequence). This chain's CDR3 is CASSGPGTVVSYTF. Written as DNA, the CDR3 is TGTGCCAGCAGTGGGCCGGGAACAGTTGTTAGCTACACCTTC.

The chain links TRBV13 to TRBJ2-6; possibly TRBD2 for D (5 bases). The V end lost 0 bases, the J end lost 0 bases, and 15 bases lay between the germline ends. The length of the CDR3 is 19 residues. Germline V gene lookup returns CDR1 PRHDT and CDR2 FYEKMQ (reference sequence). CDR3 amino acids: CASSLGPGDSDSGANVLTF. The CDR3 DNA reads as TGTGCCAGCAGCTTAGGCCCCGGGGATTCCGACTCTGGGGCCAACGTCCTGACTTTC.

The chain is built from TRBV5-4 and TRBJ2-5, with 7 bases aligning to TRBD2. V shed 4 bases, J shed 1 base, and the junction held 7 bases outside the gene matches. CDR1 SGHNT and CDR2 YYREEE come from the germline V gene (reference sequence). The CDR3 sequence is 15 residues long. The CDR3 is CASSAAGVVQETQYF. CDR3 in DNA: TGTGCCAGCAGCGCTGCGGGGGTCGTCCAAGAGACCCAGTACTTC.

The chain recombines TRBV7-9 with TRBJ1-5; a possible D gene is TRBD1 (5 bases). Germline lookup yields CDR1 SEHNR and CDR2 FQNEAQ (reference sequence). Trimming took 7 bases from V and 5 from J, leaving 24 bases between them. The CDR3 length is 17 residues. The CDR3 here is CASNTGGARSDDQPQHF. The CDR3 DNA reads as TGTGCCAGCAACACAGGAGGGGCCAGGTCGGATGATCAGCCCCAGCATTTT.

Concerning this clone itself: The same CDR3 also results from other DNA sequences found in this sample. The rearrangement links TRBV5-1 to TRBJ2-2; D is unresolved. Germline lookup yields CDR1 SGHRS and CDR2 YFSETQ. Trimming took 0 bases from V and 0 from J, leaving 6 bases between them. The CDR3 consists of 15 residues. The CDR3 DNA follows: TGCGCCAGCAGCTTGGGCGGAGCGAACACCGGGGAGCTGTTTTTT. Amino acids: CASSLGGANTGELFF.

The table lists this clone with a few counts. The V call is TRBV30, the J call TRBJ1-5, with 7 bases aligning to TRBD1. CDR1 and CDR2 (germline): GTSNPN, SVGIG (reference sequence). V lost 8 bases to trimming and J lost 0 bases; unmatched junction nucleotides: 4. The CDR3 is 13 amino acids. The CDR3 coding sequence is TGTGCCATGGGACAGCATAGCAATCAGCCCCAGCATTTT. Its translation: CAMGQHSNQPQHF.

This clone was counted between two and nine times. J is TRBJ2-1 and V is TRBV19; TRBD1 matches 9 bases. Germline V gene sequence: CDR1 LNHDA, CDR2 SQIVND (reference sequence). The CDR3 runs to 13 residues. Trimming cost V 10 bases and J 4 bases; bases outside gene matches: 5. CDR3 in amino acids: CATSDRGYNEQFF. In DNA, the CDR3 is TGTGCCACATCGGACAGGGGTTACAATGAGCAGTTCTTC.

This clone was counted only a few times. This sequence joins TRBV6-5 and TRBJ2-2, with D possibly TRBD1 on 6 matching bases. The germline V and J ends were trimmed by 6 bases and 1 base, with 9 bases remaining between them. The germline V gene encodes CDR1 MNHEY and CDR2 SVGAGI. The CDR3 loop spans 14 amino acids. CDR3 in DNA: TGTGCCAGCAGCTTGGACAGGAACACCGGGGAGCTGTTTTTT. This codes for CASSLDRNTGELFF.